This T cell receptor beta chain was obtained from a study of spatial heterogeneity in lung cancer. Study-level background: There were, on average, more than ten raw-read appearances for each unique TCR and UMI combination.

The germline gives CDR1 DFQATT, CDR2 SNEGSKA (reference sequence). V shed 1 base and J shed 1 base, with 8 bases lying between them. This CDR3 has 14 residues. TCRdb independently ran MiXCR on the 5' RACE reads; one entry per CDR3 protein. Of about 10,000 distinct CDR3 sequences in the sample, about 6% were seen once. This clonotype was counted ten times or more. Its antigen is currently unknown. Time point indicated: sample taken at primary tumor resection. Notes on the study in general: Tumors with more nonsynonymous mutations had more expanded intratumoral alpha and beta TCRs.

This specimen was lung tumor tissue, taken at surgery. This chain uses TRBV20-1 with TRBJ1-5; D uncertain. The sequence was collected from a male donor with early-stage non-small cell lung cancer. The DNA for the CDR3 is TGCAGTGCTAGAGGTCATTCGAGCAATCAGCCCCAGCATTTT. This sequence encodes CSARGHSSNQPQHF.